This TCR beta chain comes out of a study of blood T cell repertoires in COVID-19. In the study overall: PBMCs, B-cell-depleted T cells, or T cells provided the cDNA or gDNA that made up the material.

Germline CDR1 reads SGHAT; CDR2 reads FQNNGV. CDR3 length: 16 amino acids. V shed 5 bases and J 0 bases; nucleotides not matched to a gene: 8. This clone came up once. The table came from immunoSEQ multiplex PCR; TCRdb's copy has only in-frame clones and leaves some out. This table has approximately 140,000 clones, about 85% appearing once. The sequence came from a man aged 35 to 55 with active or convalescent COVID-19. The chain is built from TRBV11-2 and TRBJ2-5; 8 positions agree with TRBD1. Sample: peripheral blood. The CDR3 loop is CASSRLGQVNQETQYF. In DNA form, the CDR3 reads TGTGCCAGCAGCCGCCTGGGACAGGTAAACCAAGAGACCCAGTACTTC.